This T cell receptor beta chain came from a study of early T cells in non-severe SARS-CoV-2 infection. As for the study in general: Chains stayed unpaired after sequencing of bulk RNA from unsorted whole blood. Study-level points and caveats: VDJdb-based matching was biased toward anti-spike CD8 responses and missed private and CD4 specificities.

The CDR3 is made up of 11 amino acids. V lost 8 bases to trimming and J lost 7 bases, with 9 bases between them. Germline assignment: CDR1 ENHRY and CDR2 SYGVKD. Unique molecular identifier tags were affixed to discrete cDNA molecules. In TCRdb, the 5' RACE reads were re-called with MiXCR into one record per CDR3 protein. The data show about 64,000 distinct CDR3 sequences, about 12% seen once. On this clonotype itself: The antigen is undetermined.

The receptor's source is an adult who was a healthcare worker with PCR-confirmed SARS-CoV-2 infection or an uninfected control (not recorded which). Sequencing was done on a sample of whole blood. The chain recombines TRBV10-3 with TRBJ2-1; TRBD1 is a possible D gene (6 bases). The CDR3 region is CAILGGNEQFF. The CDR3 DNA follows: TGTGCCATCCTAGGGGGTAATGAGCAGTTCTTC.